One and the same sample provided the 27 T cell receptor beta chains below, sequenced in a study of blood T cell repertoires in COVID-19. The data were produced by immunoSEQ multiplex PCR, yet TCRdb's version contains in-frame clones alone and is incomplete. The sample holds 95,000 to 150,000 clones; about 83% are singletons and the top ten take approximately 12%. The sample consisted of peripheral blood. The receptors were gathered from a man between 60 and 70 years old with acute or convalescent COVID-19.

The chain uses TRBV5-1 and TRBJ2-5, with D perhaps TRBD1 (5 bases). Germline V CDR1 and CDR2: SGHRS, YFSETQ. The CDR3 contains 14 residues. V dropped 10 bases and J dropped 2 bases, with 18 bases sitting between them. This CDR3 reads CAGAPGPEQETQYF. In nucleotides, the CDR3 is TGCGCCGGGGCACCAGGGCCAGAACAAGAGACCCAGTACTTC. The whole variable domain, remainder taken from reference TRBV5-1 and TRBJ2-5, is KAGVTQTPRYLIKTRGQQVTLSCSPISGHRSVSWYQQTPGQGLQFLFEYFSETQRNKGNFPGRFSGRQFSNSRSEMNVSTLELGDSALYLCAGAPGPEQETQYFGPGTRLLVL.

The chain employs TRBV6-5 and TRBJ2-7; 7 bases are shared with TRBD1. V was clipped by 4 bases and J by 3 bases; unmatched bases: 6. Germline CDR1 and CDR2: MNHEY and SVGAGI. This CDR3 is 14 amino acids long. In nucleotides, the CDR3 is TGTGCCAGCAGTTTCTCACAGGGGCTCTACGAGCAGTACTTC. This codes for CASSFSQGLYEQYF.

The CDR3 loop reads CASSLGQAGTEAFF. The CDR3 DNA is TGTGCCAGCAGCCTTGGACAGGCGGGCACTGAAGCTTTCTTT. The chain carries TRBV6-6 and TRBJ1-1; 7 nucleotides line up with TRBD1. CDR1 is MNHNY, CDR2 SVGAGI, per germline (reference sequence). V shed 6 bases and J 4 bases; nucleotides not matched to a gene: 8. The CDR3 is 14 amino acids.

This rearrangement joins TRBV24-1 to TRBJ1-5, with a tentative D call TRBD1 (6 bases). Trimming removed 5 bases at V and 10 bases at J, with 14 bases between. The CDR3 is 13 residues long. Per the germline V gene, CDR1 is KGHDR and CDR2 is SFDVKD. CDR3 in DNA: TGTGCCACCAGTGGCGGGGGGCACCAACCCCAGCATTTT. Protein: CATSGGGHQPQHF.

CDR3 sequence (DNA): TGTGCCAGCAGACCTAGGGGGCAGGGGGCACATCAGCCCCAGCATTTT. This gives the protein CASRPRGQGAHQPQHF. The chain links TRBV28 to TRBJ1-5; 8 bases align to TRBD1. With V trimmed by 6 bases and J by 5 bases, 12 bases remained unmatched. In germline, CDR1 is MDHEN, CDR2 SYDVKM. The CDR3 sequence is 16 residues long.

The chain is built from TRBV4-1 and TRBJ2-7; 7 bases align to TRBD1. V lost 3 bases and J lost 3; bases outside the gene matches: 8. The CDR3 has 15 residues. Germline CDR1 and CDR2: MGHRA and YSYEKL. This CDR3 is CASSHLDRVDYEQYF. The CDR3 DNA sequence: TGCGCCAGCAGCCACCTAGACAGGGTAGACTACGAGCAGTACTTC.

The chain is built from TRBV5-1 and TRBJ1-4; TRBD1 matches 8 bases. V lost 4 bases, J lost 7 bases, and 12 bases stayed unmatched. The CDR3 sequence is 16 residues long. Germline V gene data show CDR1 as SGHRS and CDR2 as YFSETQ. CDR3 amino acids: CASSPFQGASGEKLFF. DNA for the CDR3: TGCGCCAGCAGCCCTTTCCAGGGGGCATCGGGTGAAAAACTGTTTTTT.

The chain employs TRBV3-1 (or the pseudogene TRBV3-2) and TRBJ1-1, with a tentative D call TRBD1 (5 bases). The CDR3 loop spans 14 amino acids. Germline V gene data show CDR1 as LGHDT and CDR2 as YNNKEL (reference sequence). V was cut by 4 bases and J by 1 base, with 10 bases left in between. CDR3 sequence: CASSLRGANTEAFF. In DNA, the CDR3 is TGTGCCAGCAGCCTCCGTGGGGCGAACACTGAAGCTTTCTTT.

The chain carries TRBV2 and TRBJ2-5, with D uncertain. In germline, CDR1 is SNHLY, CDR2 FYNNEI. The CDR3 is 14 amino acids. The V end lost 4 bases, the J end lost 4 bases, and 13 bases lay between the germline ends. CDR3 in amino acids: CASSVRVEAETQYF. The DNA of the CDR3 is TGTGCCAGCAGTGTACGTGTTGAGGCAGAGACCCAGTACTTC.

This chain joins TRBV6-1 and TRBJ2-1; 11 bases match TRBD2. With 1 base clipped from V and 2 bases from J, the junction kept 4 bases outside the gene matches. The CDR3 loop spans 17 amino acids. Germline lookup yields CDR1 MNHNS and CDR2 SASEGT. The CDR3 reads CASSEEGLAAAYNEQFF. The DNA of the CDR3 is TGTGCCAGCAGTGAAGAGGGACTAGCGGCCGCCTACAATGAGCAGTTCTTC.

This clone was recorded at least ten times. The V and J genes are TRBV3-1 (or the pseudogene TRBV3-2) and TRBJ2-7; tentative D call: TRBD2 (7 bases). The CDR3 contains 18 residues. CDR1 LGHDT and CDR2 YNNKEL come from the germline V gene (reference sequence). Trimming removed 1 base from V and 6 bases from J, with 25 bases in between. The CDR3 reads CASSQGFRSLVGGLEQYF. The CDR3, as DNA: TGTGCCAGCAGCCAAGGTTTTAGGTCACTAGTCGGGGGGCTCGAGCAGTACTTC.

The CDR3 loop reads CASTLRGLAGTGELFF. The CDR3 DNA sequence: TGTGCCAGCACCCTGAGGGGACTAGCGGGCACCGGGGAGCTGTTTTTT. The V call is TRBV27, the J call TRBJ2-2; 12 positions agree with TRBD2. Germline lookup yields CDR1 MNHEY and CDR2 SMNVEV (reference sequence). V shed 7 bases and J 4 bases; nucleotides not matched to a gene: 7. The CDR3 is 16 amino acids.

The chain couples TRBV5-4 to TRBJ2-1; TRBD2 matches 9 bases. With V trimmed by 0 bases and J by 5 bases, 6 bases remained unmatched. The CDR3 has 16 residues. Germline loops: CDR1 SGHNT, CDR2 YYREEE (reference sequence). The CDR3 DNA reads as TGTGCCAGCAGCTTGGGAAGCGGGAGGCTCAACAATGAGCAGTTCTTC. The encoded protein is CASSLGSGRLNNEQFF. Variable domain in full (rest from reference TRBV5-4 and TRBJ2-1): ETGVTQSPTHLIKTRGQQVTLRCSSQSGHNTVSWYQQALGQGPQFIFQYYREEENGRGNFPPRFSGLQFPNYSSELNVNALELDDSALYLCASSLGSGRLNNEQFFGPGTRLTVL.

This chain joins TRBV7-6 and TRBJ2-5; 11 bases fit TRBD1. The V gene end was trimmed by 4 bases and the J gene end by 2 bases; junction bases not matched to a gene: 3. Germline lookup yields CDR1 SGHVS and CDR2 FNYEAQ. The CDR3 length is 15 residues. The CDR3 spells CASSWGQGEQETQYF. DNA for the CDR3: TGTGCCAGCAGCTGGGGACAGGGGGAGCAAGAGACCCAGTACTTC. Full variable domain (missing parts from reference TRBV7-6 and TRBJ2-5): GAGVSQSPRYKVTKRGQDVALRCDPISGHVSLYWYRQALGQGPEFLTYFNYEAQQDKSGLPNDRFSAERPEGSISTLTIQRTEQRDSAMYRCASSWGQGEQETQYFGPGTRLLVL.

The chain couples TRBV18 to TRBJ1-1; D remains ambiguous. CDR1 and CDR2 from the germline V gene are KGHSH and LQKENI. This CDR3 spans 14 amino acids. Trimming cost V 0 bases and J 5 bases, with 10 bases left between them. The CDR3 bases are TGTGCCAGCTCACCACCGTCCGGGAGGACTGAAGCTTTCTTT. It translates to CASSPPSGRTEAFF.

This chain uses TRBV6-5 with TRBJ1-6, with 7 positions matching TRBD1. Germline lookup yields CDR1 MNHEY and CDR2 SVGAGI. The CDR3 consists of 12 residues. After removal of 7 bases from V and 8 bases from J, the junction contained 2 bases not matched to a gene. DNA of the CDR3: TGTGCCAGCACAACAGGGGATTCACCCCTCCACTTT. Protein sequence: CASTTGDSPLHF.

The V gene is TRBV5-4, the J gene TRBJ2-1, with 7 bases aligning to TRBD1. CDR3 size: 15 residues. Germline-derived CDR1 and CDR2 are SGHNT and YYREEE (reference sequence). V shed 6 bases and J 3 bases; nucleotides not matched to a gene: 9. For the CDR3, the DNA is TGTGCCAGCACCCGTGTAAGACAGGGCTACAATGAGCAGTTCTTC. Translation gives CASTRVRQGYNEQFF.

The CDR3 spells CASSLANEQFF. The CDR3, as DNA: TGTGCCAGCAGTCTAGCGAATGAGCAGTTCTTC. The V gene is TRBV25-1, the J gene TRBJ2-1; D is perhaps TRBD2 (6 bases). The ends were cut back, 5 bases at V and 7 bases at J, with 6 bases in the middle. CDR3 length equals 11 residues. Germline loops: CDR1 MGHDK, CDR2 SYGVNS. Full variable domain (outside the CDR3, taken from reference TRBV25-1 and TRBJ2-1): EADIYQTPRYLVIGTGKKITLECSQTMGHDKMYWYQQDPGMELHLIHYSYGVNSTEKGDLSSESTVSRIRTEHFPLTLESARPSHTSQYLCASSLANEQFFGPGTRLTVL.

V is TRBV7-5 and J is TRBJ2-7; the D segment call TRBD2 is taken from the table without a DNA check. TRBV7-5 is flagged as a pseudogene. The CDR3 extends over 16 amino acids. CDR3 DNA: TGTGCCAGAAGCAGCAGCTCTAGCGTTAGCTCCTACGAGCAGTACTTC. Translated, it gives CARSSSSSVSSYEQYF.

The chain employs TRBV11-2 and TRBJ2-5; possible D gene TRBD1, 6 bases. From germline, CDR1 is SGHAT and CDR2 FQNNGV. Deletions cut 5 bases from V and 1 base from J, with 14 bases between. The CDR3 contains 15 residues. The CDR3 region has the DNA TGTGCCAGCAGCCCCACCTGGACAGTCCAAGAGACCCAGTACTTC. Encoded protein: CASSPTWTVQETQYF.

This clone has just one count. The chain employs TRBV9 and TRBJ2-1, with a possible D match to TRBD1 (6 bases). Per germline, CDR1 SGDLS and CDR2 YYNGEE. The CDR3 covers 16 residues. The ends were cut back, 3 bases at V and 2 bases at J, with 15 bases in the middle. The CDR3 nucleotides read TGTGCCAGCAGCGCCAGGGGTAGGGGCGCCTACAATGAGCAGTTCTTC. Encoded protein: CASSARGRGAYNEQFF. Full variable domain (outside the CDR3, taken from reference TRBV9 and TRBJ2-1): DSGVTQTPKHLITATGQRVTLRCSPRSGDLSVYWYQQSLDQGLQFLIQYYNGEERAKGNILERFSAQQFPDLHSELNLSSLELGDSALYFCASSARGRGAYNEQFFGPGTRLTVL.

The CDR3 bases are TGCGCCAGCAGCCAAGTCGAACTAGCGGGGGGAGATACGCAGTATTTT. Protein product: CASSQVELAGGDTQYF. The chain employs TRBV4-1 and TRBJ2-3; 12 bases align to TRBD2. Germline V gene sequence: CDR1 MGHRA, CDR2 YSYEKL. CDR3 length: 16 amino acids. Unmatched junction bases numbered 4, after V lost 1 base and J lost 5 bases.

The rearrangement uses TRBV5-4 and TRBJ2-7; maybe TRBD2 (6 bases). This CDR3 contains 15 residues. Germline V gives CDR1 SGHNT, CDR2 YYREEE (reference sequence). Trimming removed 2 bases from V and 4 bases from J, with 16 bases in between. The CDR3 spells CASSLSRRGDYEQYF. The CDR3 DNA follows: TGTGCCAGCAGCTTATCGAGGCGCGGGGATTACGAGCAGTACTTC. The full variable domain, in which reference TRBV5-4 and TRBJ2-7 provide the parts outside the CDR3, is ETGVTQSPTHLIKTRGQQVTLRCSSQSGHNTVSWYQQALGQGPQFIFQYYREEENGRGNFPPRFSGLQFPNYSSELNVNALELDDSALYLCASSLSRRGDYEQYFGPGTRLTVT.

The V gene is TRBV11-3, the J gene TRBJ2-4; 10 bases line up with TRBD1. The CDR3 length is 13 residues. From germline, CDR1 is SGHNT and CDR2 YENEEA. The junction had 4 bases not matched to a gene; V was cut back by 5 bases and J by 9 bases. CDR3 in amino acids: CASSIGQGGIQYF. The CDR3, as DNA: TGTGCCAGCAGCATAGGACAGGGGGGCATTCAGTACTTC.

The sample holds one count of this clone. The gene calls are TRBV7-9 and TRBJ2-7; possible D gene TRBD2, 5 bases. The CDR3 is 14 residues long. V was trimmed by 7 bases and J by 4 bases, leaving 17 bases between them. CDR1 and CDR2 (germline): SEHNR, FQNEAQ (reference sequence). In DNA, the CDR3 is TGTGCCAGCATCTCCTTCTCCCGGGGTTACGAGCAGTACTTC. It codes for CASISFSRGYEQYF.

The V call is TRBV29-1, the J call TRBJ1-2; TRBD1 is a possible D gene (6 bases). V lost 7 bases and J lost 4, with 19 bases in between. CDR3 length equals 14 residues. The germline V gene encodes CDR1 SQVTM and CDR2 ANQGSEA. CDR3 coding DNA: TGCAGCGCCGGTGGGGGCACGCATAGCTATGGCTACACCTTC. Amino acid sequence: CSAGGGTHSYGYTF.

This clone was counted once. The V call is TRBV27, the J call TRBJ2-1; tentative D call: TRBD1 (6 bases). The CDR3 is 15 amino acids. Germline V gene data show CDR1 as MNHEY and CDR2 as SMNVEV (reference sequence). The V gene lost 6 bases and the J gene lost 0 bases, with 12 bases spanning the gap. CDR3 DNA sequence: TGTGCCAGCAGCCTCAGGGGTGTCTCCTACAATGAGCAGTTCTTC. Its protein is CASSLRGVSYNEQFF.